This TCR beta chain was identified during a study of cytomegalovirus exposure and HLA in healthy donors. Germline CDR1 SGHRS, CDR2 YFSETQ. The trim removed 0 bases at V and 6 bases at J, leaving 11 bases unmatched. CDR3 length equals 16 residues. 60 Vbeta and 13 Jbeta primers were used in PCR. Method: immunoSEQ multiplex PCR; TCRdb's copy keeps in-frame clones and lacks some. Of over 200,000 clones detected, around 80% appear once; the ten largest clones hold around 2.9%. The chain is built from TRBV5-1 and TRBJ2-7; 8 bases are a match to TRBD1. Sequencing was carried out using PBMCs. The receptor's source is a woman aged 55-69 years in good health and CMV-seropositive. CDR3 nucleotides: TGCGCCAGCAGCTTGGGAGGGACAGGTAGGGGTGTCGAGCAGTACTTC. As protein: CASSLGGTGRGVEQYF.